The clone carrying this T cell receptor (beta chain) was recorded at least ten times. Absent ophthalmopathy progression within 18 months defined stable Graves' hyperthyroidism. Thyroid ultrasound and orbital computed tomography, with clinical symptoms and serum thyroxine and TRAb, informed diagnoses. The CDR3 has 12 amino acids. Germline V gene sequence: CDR1 SGHRS, CDR2 YFSETQ. Trimming left V 6 bases short and J 4 bases short, with 9 bases between. Amplified regions were TCR beta CDR3 sequences from RNA transcripts. The TCR CDR3 first-round RT-PCR relied on the HTBI primer set. TCRdb re-called the multiplex PCR reads with MiXCR, one entry per CDR3 protein. Of around 420,000 distinct CDR3 sequences in the sample, around a sixth are singletons; the top ten hold almost 8%. The data originate from a study of T cells in Graves' hyperthyroidism and ophthalmopathy. The overall study: Peripheral blood was obtained at initial diagnosis, preceding any treatment.

J is TRBJ2-3 and V is TRBV5-1; no clear D. The sequence came from a woman under 30 with Graves' hyperthyroidism. Sequenced input: blood. The CDR3 reads CASNSVPDTQYF. For the CDR3, the DNA is TGCGCCAGCAACTCGGTCCCAGATACGCAGTATTTT.